Shown below are 10 T cell receptor beta chains from a single sample sequenced in a study of molecular identifiers for immune sequencing clone quantification. TCRdb re-called the PCR reads with MiXCR, one entry per CDR3 protein. The sample consists of some 89,000 distinct CDR3 sequences, more than 20% of them appearing once. The sample consisted of naive CD8+ T cells from blood, with Jurkat cell RNA spiked in. Documented subset: FACS-sorted CD8+CD4-CCR7+CD45RA+ naive T cells. Receptors were obtained from a human donor in good health. Some libraries in this study had Jurkat cell RNA spiked in.

About this clonotype: Without the conserved terminal phenylalanine or tryptophan, this CDR3 likely stems from a read error. The chain recombines TRBV6-2 or TRBV6-3 with TRBJ2-7, with a tentative D call TRBD2 (6 bases). Germline V gene sequence: CDR1 MNHEY, CDR2 SVGEGT. The length of the CDR3 is 14 residues. V was pared by 7 bases and J by 2 bases, with 15 bases between. The CDR3 bases are TGTGCCAGCACCCCTAGTGGGGGGACCTACGAGCAGTACCTC. Residues: CASTPSGGTYEQYL.

This clonotype was observed many times. The chain has TRBV6-6 and TRBJ2-3, with 10 bases aligning to TRBD2. CDR3 length equals 15 residues. CDR1 is MNHNY and CDR2 is SVGAGI in the germline V gene (reference sequence). J gave up 1 base and V 5 bases, and 3 bases lay outside the gene matches. The CDR3 here is CASSPGLAGTDTQYF. CDR3 nucleotides: TGTGCCAGCAGTCCAGGACTAGCGGGCACAGATACGCAGTATTTT.

With regard to this clonotype: One end of the junction varies from germline; a read error may be responsible. This chain links TRBV20-1 with TRBJ2-1; D possibly corresponds to TRBD2 (6 bases). Germline CDR1 and CDR2: DFQATT and SNEGSKA (reference sequence). The CDR3 runs 15 residues. The CDR3: CSARTGTSSYNEQSF. Here the CDR3 DNA reads TGCAGTGCTAGGACCGGAACTAGCTCCTACAATGAGCAGTCCTTC.

This clonotype has more than one count but fewer than ten. The chain carries TRBV6-6 and TRBJ2-5; the D is unclear. Germline V gene data show CDR1 as MNHNY and CDR2 as SVGAGI (reference sequence). The ends were cut back, 0 bases at V and 1 base at J, with 12 bases in the middle. CDR3 length equals 16 residues. CDR3 sequence: CASSYSDGRSQETQYF. The DNA for the CDR3 is TGTGCCAGCAGTTACTCTGACGGACGCAGCCAAGAGACCCAGTACTTC.

This clonotype showed up just a few times. This sequence joins TRBV7-9 and TRBJ1-2; tentatively, D is TRBD1 (5 bases). V dropped 1 base and J dropped 5 bases, with 20 bases sitting between them. CDR3 size: 17 residues. Germline CDR1 is SEHNR and CDR2 is FQNEAQ (reference sequence). The DNA for the CDR3 is TGTGCCAGCAGCTTAGGTCCCCTCGGGACGGTGAATTATGGCTACACCTTC. It yields the protein CASSLGPLGTVNYGYTF.

In its sample, this clonotype was seen once. The rearrangement uses TRBV7-9 and TRBJ2-3, with D maybe TRBD1 (6 bases). Trimming removed 8 bases at V and 4 bases at J, with 16 bases between. The CDR3 has 14 residues. In germline, CDR1 is SEHNR, CDR2 FQNEAQ (reference sequence). The DNA of the CDR3 is TGTGCCAGCCAACCGGGACATGATGCAGATACGCAGTATTTT. Amino acid sequence: CASQPGHDADTQYF.

This clonotype was observed at least ten times. The chain has TRBV12-3 or TRBV12-4 and TRBJ2-3; perhaps TRBD2 as D (6 bases). The V end lost 8 bases, the J end lost 0 bases, and 9 bases lay between the germline ends. This CDR3 has 13 residues. DNA for the CDR3: TGTGCCAGCGGGGACTCAAGCACAGATACGCAGTATTTT. Amino acid sequence: CASGDSSTDTQYF.

As regards this clonotype: This may stem from a read error, because a much larger clone lies one nucleotide away. This rearrangement joins TRBV6-2 or TRBV6-3 to TRBJ2-7; the D gene could be TRBD1 or TRBD2 (5 bases each). This CDR3 has 14 amino acids. From germline, CDR1 is MNHEY and CDR2 SVGEGT. Trimming took 5 bases from V and 1 from J, leaving 12 bases between them. The CDR3 DNA follows: TGTGCCAGCAGTCACCTGGGACCTTCCTACGAGCAGTACTTC. The encoded protein is CASSHLGPSYEQYF.

This clonotype appeared many times. This chain uses TRBV3-1 with TRBJ2-7; the match to TRBD2 covers 12 bases. Unmatched junction bases numbered 5, after V lost 0 bases and J lost 5 bases. The germline gives CDR1 LGHDT, CDR2 YNNKEL (reference sequence). The CDR3 length is 16 residues. The CDR3 coding sequence is TGTGCCAGCAGCCAAGATCTCCTAGCGGGAGGGGACGAGCAGTACTTC. Residues: CASSQDLLAGGDEQYF.

A note on this clonotype: This may come from a read error, since a much larger clone is one base off. No conserved phenylalanine or tryptophan is present at the end of the CDR3, so a read error is the likely explanation. The J gene is TRBJ2-7, the V gene TRBV6-2 or TRBV6-3; D is ambiguous. Germline CDR1 MNHEY, CDR2 SVGEGT. The V gene lost 7 bases and the J gene lost 6 bases, with 7 bases spanning the gap. The CDR3 loop spans 10 amino acids. CDR3 in DNA: TGTGCCAGCACATGGTGCGAGCAGTACTCC. Protein product: CASTWCEQYS.